These 13 T cell receptor beta chains came from one sample sequenced in a study of glioma-infiltrating T cells after dendritic cell vaccination. Assay used: immunoSEQ multiplex PCR; TCRdb lists only in-frame clones, some missing. Of about 65,000 clones in the sample, approximately 86% were seen once. Noted time point: after dendritic cell vaccination, including at tumor progression/relapse. The sequenced sample was blood, obtained after dendritic cell vaccination. The receptor set was obtained from a human donor with glioblastoma.

This clone was counted a single time. The rearrangement joins TRBV5-4 to TRBJ1-2, with TRBD1 as a possible D gene (6 bases). The V and J ends lost 3 bases and 5 bases respectively, with 14 bases between them. The length of the CDR3 is 14 residues. Germline loops: CDR1 SGHNT, CDR2 YYREEE (reference sequence). This CDR3 reads CASSSQGLGYGYTF. CDR3 nucleotides: TGTGCCAGCAGCTCACAGGGCCTGGGGTATGGCTACACCTTC.

This clone was observed a single time. The chain is built from TRBV30 and TRBJ1-4; D gene uncertain. V was clipped by 1 base and J by 0 bases, with 12 bases between them. CDR1 and CDR2 (germline): GTSNPN, SVGIG (reference sequence). The CDR3 consists of 16 residues. The CDR3 here is CAWSGRLKATNEKLFF. CDR3 DNA: TGTGCCTGGAGTGGGAGGTTAAAAGCAACTAATGAAAAACTGTTTTTT.

The chain joins TRBV19 to TRBJ2-7, with TRBD2 identical over 9 bases. CDR1 is LNHDA and CDR2 is SQIVND in the germline V gene (reference sequence). The length of the CDR3 is 16 residues. Trimming at V came to 4 bases and at J to 3 bases, leaving 10 bases not matched to a gene. In DNA form, the CDR3 reads TGTGCCAGTAGTAAACCTAGCGGGAACGTCCTCTACGAGCAGTACTTC. This translates into CASSKPSGNVLYEQYF.

The chain uses TRBV27 and TRBJ1-5; perhaps TRBD1 as D (5 bases). V was shortened by 5 bases and J by 7 bases, with 15 bases between the two germline ends. CDR1 MNHEY and CDR2 SMNVEV come from the germline V gene (reference sequence). The CDR3 length is 14 residues. The CDR3 loop reads CASSPEQTEQPQHF. In nucleotides, the CDR3 is TGTGCCAGCAGTCCGGAACAGACAGAACAGCCCCAGCATTTT.

The V call is TRBV7-2, the J call TRBJ1-2; possibly TRBD1 for D (6 bases). V dropped 3 bases and J dropped 4 bases, with 9 bases sitting between them. Germline CDR1 and CDR2: SGHTA and FQGNSA. This CDR3 has 13 amino acids. CDR3 DNA sequence: TGTGCCAGCAGCTTTATCAGGGGCTATGGCTACACCTTC. Its translation is CASSFIRGYGYTF.

This rearrangement joins TRBV4-1 to TRBJ2-3; 9 bases are a match to TRBD2. This CDR3 contains 18 residues. V lost 4 bases and J lost 2; bases outside the gene matches: 13. Germline assignment: CDR1 MGHRA and CDR2 YSYEKL. The CDR3 nucleotides are TGCGCCAGCAGCCTCTATAATGGCCTAGCGGGACCCACAGATACGCAGTATTTT. Protein sequence: CASSLYNGLAGPTDTQYF.

The J gene is TRBJ1-6, the V gene TRBV15; D is unresolved. The V gene's germline CDR1 is LNHNV and CDR2 YYDKDF (reference sequence). There are 14 residues in the CDR3. Trimming removed 2 bases from V and 14 bases from J, with 16 bases in between. CDR3 sequence: CATSRLEAQNALHF. The CDR3 DNA reads TGTGCCACCAGCAGACTCGAGGCCCAAAACGCCCTCCACTTT.

The chain joins TRBV7-8 to TRBJ1-1, with D unclear. The CDR3 is made up of 14 amino acids. Per germline, CDR1 SGHVS and CDR2 FQNEAQ. Trimming took 6 bases from V and 2 from J, leaving 13 bases between them. Written as DNA, the CDR3 is TGTGCCAGCAGTTTCTCAACTGTAAACACTGAAGCTTTCTTT. It yields the protein CASSFSTVNTEAFF.

CDR3 bases: TGTGCCAGCAGCGTAGGCGGGAGGGGCTTCTACAATGAGCAGTTCTTC. Its protein is CASSVGGRGFYNEQFF. The rearrangement joins TRBV9 to TRBJ2-1; 9 bases align to TRBD2. This CDR3 has 16 amino acids. Trimming cost V 0 bases and J 3 bases; bases outside gene matches: 4. Germline-derived CDR1 and CDR2 are SGDLS and YYNGEE.

The chain uses TRBV4-1 and TRBJ1-1, with TRBD1 matching over 7 bases. Germline-derived CDR1 and CDR2 are MGHRA and YSYEKL. The CDR3 loop spans 16 amino acids. V lost 1 base, J lost 3 bases, and 8 bases stayed unmatched. The CDR3 nucleotides are TGCGCCAGCAGCCAAGTATGGGACAGTAGGGACACTGAAGCTTTCTTT. It encodes CASSQVWDSRDTEAFF.

The rearrangement joins TRBV12-5 to TRBJ2-7; possibly TRBD1 for D (6 bases). The CDR3 consists of 14 residues. The germline V gene encodes CDR1 LGHNT and CDR2 FRNRAP. V was trimmed by 5 bases and J by 0 bases, leaving 11 bases between them. The CDR3 region is CASGKTGSSYEQYF. CDR3 nucleotide sequence: TGTGCTAGTGGTAAGACAGGCAGCTCCTACGAGCAGTACTTC.

On this clone itself: This specimen includes other DNA sequences encoding the same CDR3. CDR3 nucleotides: TGTGCCATCAGCGCCGGGACTAGTAACACCGGGGAGCTGTTTTTT. This sequence encodes CAISAGTSNTGELFF. The chain links TRBV10-3 to TRBJ2-2; 8 bases are a match to TRBD2. Germline V lookup: CDR1 ENHRY, CDR2 SYGVKD. This CDR3 contains 15 residues. V shed 6 bases and J 2 bases; nucleotides not matched to a gene: 5.

The chain employs TRBV5-1 and TRBJ1-4; D ambiguous. V dropped 0 bases and J dropped 5 bases, with 11 bases sitting between them. CDR1 is SGHRS, CDR2 YFSETQ, per germline. The CDR3 is 15 residues long. DNA of the CDR3: TGCGCCAGCAGCTTGGCGGGAGTCCTAAATGAAAAACTGTTTTTT. Translating gives CASSLAGVLNEKLFF.